The 15 T cell receptor beta chains presented below share a single source sample, sequenced in a study of cytomegalovirus exposure and HLA in healthy donors. Use of 60 Vbeta and 13 Jbeta primers characterized the PCR. Produced via immunoSEQ multiplex PCR; TCRdb's table is partial and in-frame only. The sample carries about 190,000 clones, about four fifths recorded once. The source material was PBMCs. These receptors were collected from a woman in her 30s in good health and CMV-seropositive.

The table lists this clone with a count of one. The rearrangement uses TRBV2 and TRBJ1-5, with 7 bases lining up with TRBD1. The germline CDR1 and CDR2 sequences are SNHLY and FYNNEI. The ends lost 7 bases at V and 6 bases at J; junction bases unmatched: 9. The CDR3 has 14 amino acids. CDR3 DNA sequence: TGTGCCAGCACCTTGACTGACAGGGCTCAGCCCCAGCATTTT. Encoded protein: CASTLTDRAQPQHF.

The table lists this clone with a few counts. The CDR3 loop reads CASSSDRGRNEQFF. In DNA form, the CDR3 reads TGCGCCAGCAGTTCGGACAGGGGGCGCAATGAGCAGTTCTTC. The V call is TRBV5-1, the J call TRBJ2-1; 11 bases align to TRBD1. Germline V gives CDR1 SGHRS, CDR2 YFSETQ. The CDR3 runs to 14 residues. Germline trimming cut 5 bases from V and 6 bases from J; bases unmatched to any gene: 4.

V gene TRBV19 combines with J gene TRBJ2-5; 8 bases fit TRBD1. This CDR3 region has 15 residues. Germline CDR1 is LNHDA and CDR2 is SQIVND (reference sequence). With V trimmed by 3 bases and J by 4 bases, 7 bases remained unmatched. The CDR3 DNA reads as TGTGCCAGTAGTATTAGGGCAGGGGGCCGAGAGACCCAGTACTTC. The encoded protein is CASSIRAGGRETQYF. Together with reference TRBV19 and TRBJ2-5, the CDR3 gives the full variable domain: DGGITQSPKYLFRKEGQNVTLSCEQNLNHDAMYWYRQDPGQGLRLIYYSQIVNDFQKGDIAEGYSVSREKKESFPLTVTSAQKNPTAFYLCASSIRAGGRETQYFGPGTRLLVL.

This chain joins TRBV13 and TRBJ1-6, with 10 positions matching TRBD1. Germline trimming cut 5 bases from V and 14 bases from J; bases unmatched to any gene: 12. The CDR3 length is 15 residues. Germline assignment: CDR1 PRHDT and CDR2 FYEKMQ (reference sequence). CDR3 residues: CASSHRQGASGALHF. CDR3 DNA sequence: TGTGCCAGCAGCCACCGACAGGGGGCAAGTGGGGCCCTCCACTTT.

The J gene is TRBJ2-2, the V gene TRBV28, with D perhaps matching TRBD1 (5 bases). The CDR3 sequence is 15 residues long. Trimming shortened V by 1 base and J by 5 bases, and 11 bases separated the two germline ends. CDR1 MDHEN and CDR2 SYDVKM come from the germline V gene. The CDR3 coding sequence is TGTGCCAGCAGTTTATTGGCAGGGAAGACCGGGGAGCTGTTTTTT. Translated, it gives CASSLLAGKTGELFF.

The chain links TRBV4-1 to TRBJ2-4, with 9 positions matching TRBD1. V was clipped by 4 bases and J by 7 bases; unmatched bases: 2. The CDR3 is made up of 13 amino acids. CDR1 is MGHRA, CDR2 YSYEKL, per germline. CDR3 loop: CASSPDRGNIQYF. CDR3 sequence (DNA): TGCGCCAGCAGCCCTGACAGGGGGAACATTCAGTACTTC.

With regard to this clone: One junction end disagrees with the germline gene, perhaps due to a read error. The V gene is TRBV5-4, the J gene TRBJ2-1; D might be TRBD2 (6 bases). The CDR3 is made up of 15 amino acids. In germline, CDR1 is SGHNT, CDR2 YYREEE (reference sequence). CDR3 sequence: CASSQGGEAYNEQFF. The CDR3, as DNA: TGTGCCAGCAGCCAGGGCGGGGAGGCCTATAATGAGCAGTTCTTC.

The chain combines TRBV28 with TRBJ2-7, with 9 bases that match TRBD1. The CDR3 sequence is 15 residues long. V dropped 6 bases and J dropped 4; count of bases not matched to a gene: 10. Germline assignment: CDR1 MDHEN and CDR2 SYDVKM. This CDR3 reads CASSAQTGGVYEQYF. In nucleotides, the CDR3 is TGTGCCAGCAGCGCACAGACAGGGGGGGTTTACGAGCAGTACTTC.

In its sample, this clone was seen a few times. The rearrangement links TRBV2 to TRBJ2-2; 13 nucleotides agree with TRBD2. CDR3 length: 15 residues. The germline gives CDR1 SNHLY, CDR2 FYNNEI. The junction had 10 bases not matched to a gene; V was cut back by 10 bases and J by 8 bases. CDR3 DNA: TGTGCCACCACACCGGGACTAGCGGGATGGGGGGAGCTGTTTTTT. As protein: CATTPGLAGWGELFF.

The chain is built from TRBV4-3 and TRBJ1-4; D might be TRBD1 (5 bases). Trimming took off 0 bases at V and 8 bases at J, with 16 bases between the two ends. The V gene's germline CDR1 is LGHNA and CDR2 YSLEER. This CDR3 spans 16 amino acids. CDR3 residues: CASSQERSQGDEKLFF. The CDR3 DNA reads as TGCGCCAGCAGCCAAGAACGAAGTCAGGGTGACGAAAAACTGTTTTTT.

The CDR3, as DNA: TGTGCCAGCAGCTCCATCCGGGACAACAATTACAATGAGCAGTTCTTC. Translating gives CASSSIRDNNYNEQFF. The gene calls are TRBV7-9 and TRBJ2-1; D possibly corresponds to TRBD1 (6 bases). This CDR3 is built from 16 residues. Looked up from germline, CDR1 is SEHNR and CDR2 is FQNEAQ (reference sequence). With 4 bases removed from V and 4 bases from J, the gap between germline ends came to 17 bases. The variable domain in full, with the rest retrieved from reference TRBV7-9 and TRBJ2-1, is DTGVSQNPRHKITKRGQNVTFRCDPISEHNRLYWYRQTLGQGPEFLTYFQNEAQLEKSRLLSDRFSAERPKGSFSTLEIQRTEQGDSAMYLCASSSIRDNNYNEQFFGPGTRLTVL.

This clone was picked up one time. The chain has TRBV5-6 and TRBJ2-7; D may be TRBD2 (5 bases). Germline CDR1 and CDR2: SGHDT and YYEEEE. The CDR3 has 19 amino acids. V lost 8 bases to trimming and J lost 6 bases, with 36 bases between them. CDR3 coding DNA: TGTGCCAGTAACTCCCAGACCGAGCGGAGCTTCAGCGAGGTTTCCGAGCAGTACTTC. This translates into CASNSQTERSFSEVSEQYF.

This clone was seen a single time. Here the CDR3 DNA reads TGTGCCAGCAGCCCTCGGACAGGGGGTGAAAAACTGTTTTTT. This gives the protein CASSPRTGGEKLFF. The genes are TRBV9 and TRBJ1-4; the match to TRBD1 covers 10 bases. This CDR3 has 14 amino acids. Trimming cost V 4 bases and J 7 bases; bases outside gene matches: 4. Germline V gene lookup returns CDR1 SGDLS and CDR2 YYNGEE.

The genes are TRBV5-4 and TRBJ2-1, with 13 nucleotides matching TRBD2. The CDR3 is made up of 15 amino acids. The ends lost 4 bases at V and 8 bases at J; junction bases unmatched: 6. Germline V CDR1 and CDR2: SGHNT, YYREEE (reference sequence). CDR3: CASSPRTSGSHEQFF. The CDR3 coding sequence is TGTGCCAGCAGCCCGCGGACTAGCGGGAGTCATGAGCAGTTCTTC.

This chain connects TRBV13 to TRBJ1-4; 7 bases are a match to TRBD1. The junction had 0 bases not matched to a gene; V was cut back by 0 bases and J by 8 bases. The CDR3 sequence is 13 residues long. The germline gives CDR1 PRHDT, CDR2 FYEKMQ (reference sequence). CDR3 DNA sequence: TGTGCCAGCAGCTTAGGGGGACAGGAAAAACTGTTTTTT. It yields the protein CASSLGGQEKLFF.